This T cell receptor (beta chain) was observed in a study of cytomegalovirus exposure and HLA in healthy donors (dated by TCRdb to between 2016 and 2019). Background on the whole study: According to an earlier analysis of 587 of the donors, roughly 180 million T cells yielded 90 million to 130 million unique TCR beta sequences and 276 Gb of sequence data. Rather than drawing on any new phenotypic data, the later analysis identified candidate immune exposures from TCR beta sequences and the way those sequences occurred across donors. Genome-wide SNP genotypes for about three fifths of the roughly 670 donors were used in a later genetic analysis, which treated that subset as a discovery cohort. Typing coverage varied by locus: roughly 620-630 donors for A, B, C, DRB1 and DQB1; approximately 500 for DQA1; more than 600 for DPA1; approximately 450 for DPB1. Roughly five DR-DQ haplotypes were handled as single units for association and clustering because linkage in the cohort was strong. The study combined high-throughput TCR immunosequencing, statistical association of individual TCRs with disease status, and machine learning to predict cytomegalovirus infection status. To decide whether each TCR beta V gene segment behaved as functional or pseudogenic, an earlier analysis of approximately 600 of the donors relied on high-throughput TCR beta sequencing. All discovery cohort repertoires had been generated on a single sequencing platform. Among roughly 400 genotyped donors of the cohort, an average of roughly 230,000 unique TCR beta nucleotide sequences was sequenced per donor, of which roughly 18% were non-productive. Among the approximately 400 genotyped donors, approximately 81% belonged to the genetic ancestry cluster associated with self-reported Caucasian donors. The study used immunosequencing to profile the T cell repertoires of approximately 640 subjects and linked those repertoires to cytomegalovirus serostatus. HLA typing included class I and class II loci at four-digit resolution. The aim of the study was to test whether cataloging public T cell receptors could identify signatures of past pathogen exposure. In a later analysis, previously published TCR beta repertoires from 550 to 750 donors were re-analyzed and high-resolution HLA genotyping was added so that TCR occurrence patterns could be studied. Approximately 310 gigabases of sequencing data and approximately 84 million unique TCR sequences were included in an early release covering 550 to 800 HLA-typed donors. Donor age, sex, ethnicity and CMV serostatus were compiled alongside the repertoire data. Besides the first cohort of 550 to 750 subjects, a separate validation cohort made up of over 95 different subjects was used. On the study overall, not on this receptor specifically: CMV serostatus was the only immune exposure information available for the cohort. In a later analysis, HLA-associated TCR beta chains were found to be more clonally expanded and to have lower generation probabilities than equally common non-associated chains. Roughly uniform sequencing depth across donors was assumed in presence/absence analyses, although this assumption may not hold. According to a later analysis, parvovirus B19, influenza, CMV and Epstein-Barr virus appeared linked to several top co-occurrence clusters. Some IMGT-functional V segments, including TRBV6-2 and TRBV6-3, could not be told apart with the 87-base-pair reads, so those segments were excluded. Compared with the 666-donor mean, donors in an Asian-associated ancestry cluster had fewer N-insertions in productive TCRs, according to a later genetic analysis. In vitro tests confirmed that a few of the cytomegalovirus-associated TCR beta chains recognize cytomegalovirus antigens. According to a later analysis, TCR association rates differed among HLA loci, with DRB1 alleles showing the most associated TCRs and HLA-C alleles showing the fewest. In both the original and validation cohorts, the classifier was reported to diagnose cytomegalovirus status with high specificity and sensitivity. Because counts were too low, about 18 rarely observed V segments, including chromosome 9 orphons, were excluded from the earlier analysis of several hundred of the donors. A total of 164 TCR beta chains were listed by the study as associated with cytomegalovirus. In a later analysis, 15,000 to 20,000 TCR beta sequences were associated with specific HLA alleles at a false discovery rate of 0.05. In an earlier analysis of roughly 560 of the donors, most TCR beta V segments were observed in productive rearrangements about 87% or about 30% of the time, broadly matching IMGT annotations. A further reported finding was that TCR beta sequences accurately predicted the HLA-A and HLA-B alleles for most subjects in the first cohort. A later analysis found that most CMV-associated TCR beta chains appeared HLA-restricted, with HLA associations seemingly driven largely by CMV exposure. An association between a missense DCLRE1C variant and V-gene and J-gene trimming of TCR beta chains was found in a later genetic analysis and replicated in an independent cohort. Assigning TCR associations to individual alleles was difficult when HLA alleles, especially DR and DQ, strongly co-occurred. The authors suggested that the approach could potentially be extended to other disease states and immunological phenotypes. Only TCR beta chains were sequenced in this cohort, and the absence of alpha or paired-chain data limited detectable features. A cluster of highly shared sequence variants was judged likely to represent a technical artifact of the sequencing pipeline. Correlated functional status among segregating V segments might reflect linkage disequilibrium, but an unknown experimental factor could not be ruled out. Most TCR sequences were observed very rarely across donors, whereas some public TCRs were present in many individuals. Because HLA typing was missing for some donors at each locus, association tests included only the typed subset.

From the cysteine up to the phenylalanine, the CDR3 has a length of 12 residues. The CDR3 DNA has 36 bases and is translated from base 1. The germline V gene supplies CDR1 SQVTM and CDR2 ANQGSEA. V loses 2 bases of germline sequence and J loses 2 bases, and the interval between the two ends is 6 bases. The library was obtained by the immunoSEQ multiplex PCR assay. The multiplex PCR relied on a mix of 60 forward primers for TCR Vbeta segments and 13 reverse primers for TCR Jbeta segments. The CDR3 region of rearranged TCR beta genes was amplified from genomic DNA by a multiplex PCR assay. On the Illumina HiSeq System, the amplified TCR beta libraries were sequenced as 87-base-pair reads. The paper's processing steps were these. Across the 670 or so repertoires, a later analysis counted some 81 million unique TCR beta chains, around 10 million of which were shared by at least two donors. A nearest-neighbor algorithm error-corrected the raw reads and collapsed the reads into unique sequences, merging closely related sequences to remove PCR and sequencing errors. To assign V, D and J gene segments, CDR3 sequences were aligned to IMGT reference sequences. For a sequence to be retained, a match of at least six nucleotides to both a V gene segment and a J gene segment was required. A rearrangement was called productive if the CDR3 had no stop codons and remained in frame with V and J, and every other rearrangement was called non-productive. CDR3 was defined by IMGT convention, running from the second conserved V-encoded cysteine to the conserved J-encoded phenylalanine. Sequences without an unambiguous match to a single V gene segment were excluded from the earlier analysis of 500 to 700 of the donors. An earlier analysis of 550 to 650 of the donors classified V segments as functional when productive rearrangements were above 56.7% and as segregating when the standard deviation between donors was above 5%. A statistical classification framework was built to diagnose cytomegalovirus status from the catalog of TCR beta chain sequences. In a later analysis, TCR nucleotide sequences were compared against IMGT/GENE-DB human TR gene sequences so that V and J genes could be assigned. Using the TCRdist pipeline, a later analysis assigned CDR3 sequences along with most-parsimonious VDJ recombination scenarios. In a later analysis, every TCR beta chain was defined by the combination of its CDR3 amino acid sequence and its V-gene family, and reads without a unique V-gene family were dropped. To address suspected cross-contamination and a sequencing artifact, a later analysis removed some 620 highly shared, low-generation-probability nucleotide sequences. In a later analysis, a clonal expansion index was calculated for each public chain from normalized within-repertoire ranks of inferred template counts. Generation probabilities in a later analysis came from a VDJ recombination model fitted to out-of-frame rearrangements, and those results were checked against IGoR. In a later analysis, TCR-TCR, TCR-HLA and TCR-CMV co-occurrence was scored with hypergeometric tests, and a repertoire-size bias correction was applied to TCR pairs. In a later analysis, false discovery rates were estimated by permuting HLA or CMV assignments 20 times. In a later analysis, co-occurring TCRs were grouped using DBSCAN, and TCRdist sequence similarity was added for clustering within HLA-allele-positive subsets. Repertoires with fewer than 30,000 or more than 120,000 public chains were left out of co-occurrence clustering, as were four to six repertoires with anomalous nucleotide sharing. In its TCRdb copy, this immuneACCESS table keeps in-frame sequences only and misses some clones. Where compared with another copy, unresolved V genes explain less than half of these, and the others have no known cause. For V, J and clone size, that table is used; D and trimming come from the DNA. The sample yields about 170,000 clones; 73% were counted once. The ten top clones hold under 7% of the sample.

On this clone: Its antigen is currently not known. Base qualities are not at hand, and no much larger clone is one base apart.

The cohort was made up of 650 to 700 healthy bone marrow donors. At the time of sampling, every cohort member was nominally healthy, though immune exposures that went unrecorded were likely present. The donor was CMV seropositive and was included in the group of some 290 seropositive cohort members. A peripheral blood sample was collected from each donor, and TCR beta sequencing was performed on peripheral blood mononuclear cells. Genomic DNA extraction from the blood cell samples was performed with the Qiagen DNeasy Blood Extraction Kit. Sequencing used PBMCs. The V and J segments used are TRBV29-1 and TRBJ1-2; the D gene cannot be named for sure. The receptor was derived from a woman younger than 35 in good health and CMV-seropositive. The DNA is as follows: TGCAGCGTTGAATCCCGGAACTATGGCTACACCTTC. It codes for CSVESRNYGYTF.